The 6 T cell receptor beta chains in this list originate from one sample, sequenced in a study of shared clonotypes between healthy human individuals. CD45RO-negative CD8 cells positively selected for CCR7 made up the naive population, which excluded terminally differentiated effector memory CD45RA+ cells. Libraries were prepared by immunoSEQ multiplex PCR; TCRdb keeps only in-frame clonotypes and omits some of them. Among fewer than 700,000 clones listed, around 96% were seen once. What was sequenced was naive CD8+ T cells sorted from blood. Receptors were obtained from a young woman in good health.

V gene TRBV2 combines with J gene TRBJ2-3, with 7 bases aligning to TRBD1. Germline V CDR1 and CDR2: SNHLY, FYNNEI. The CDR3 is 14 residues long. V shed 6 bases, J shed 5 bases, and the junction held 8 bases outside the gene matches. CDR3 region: CASRPRDSRDTQYF. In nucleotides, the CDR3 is TGTGCCAGCAGACCCCGGGACAGTCGAGATACGCAGTATTTT. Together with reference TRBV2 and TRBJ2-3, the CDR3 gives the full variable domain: EPEVTQTPSHQVTQMGQEVILRCVPISNHLYFYWYRQILGQKVEFLVSFYNNEISEKSEIFDDQFSVERPDGSNFTLKIRSTKLEDSAMYFCASRPRDSRDTQYFGPGTRLTVL.

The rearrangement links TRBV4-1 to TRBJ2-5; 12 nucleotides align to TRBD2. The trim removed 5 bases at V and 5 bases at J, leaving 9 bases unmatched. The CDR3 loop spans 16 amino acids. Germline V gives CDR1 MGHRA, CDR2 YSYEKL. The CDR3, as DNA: TGCGCCAGCAGCGCATCACTAGCGGGAGGTTTGGAGACCCAGTACTTC. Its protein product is CASSASLAGGLETQYF.

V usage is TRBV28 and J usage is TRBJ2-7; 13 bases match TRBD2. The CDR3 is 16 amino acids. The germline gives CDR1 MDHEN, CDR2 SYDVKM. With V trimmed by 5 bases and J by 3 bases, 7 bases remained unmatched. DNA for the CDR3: TGTGCCAGCAGTGCCGGACTAGCGGGAGAAATCTACGAGCAGTACTTC. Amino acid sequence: CASSAGLAGEIYEQYF.

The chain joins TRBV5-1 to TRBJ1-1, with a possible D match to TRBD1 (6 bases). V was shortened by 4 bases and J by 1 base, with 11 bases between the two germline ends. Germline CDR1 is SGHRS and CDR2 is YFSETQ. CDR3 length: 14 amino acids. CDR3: CASSEDRKNTEAFF. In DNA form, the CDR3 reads TGCGCCAGCAGCGAGGACAGAAAGAACACTGAAGCTTTCTTT.

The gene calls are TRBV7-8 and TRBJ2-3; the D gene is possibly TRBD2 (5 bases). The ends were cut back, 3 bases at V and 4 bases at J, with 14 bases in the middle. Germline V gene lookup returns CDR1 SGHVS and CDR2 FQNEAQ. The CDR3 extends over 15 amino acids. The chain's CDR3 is CASSFVEGGPDTQYF. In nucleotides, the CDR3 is TGTGCCAGCAGCTTCGTCGAGGGCGGTCCAGATACGCAGTATTTT.

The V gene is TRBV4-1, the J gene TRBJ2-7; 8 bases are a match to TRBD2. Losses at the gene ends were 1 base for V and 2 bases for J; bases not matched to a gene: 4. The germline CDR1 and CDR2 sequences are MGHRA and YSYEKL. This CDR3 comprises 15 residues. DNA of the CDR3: TGCGCCAGCAGCCAAGTGACTAGCGTTACCTACGAGCAGTACTTC. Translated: CASSQVTSVTYEQYF.